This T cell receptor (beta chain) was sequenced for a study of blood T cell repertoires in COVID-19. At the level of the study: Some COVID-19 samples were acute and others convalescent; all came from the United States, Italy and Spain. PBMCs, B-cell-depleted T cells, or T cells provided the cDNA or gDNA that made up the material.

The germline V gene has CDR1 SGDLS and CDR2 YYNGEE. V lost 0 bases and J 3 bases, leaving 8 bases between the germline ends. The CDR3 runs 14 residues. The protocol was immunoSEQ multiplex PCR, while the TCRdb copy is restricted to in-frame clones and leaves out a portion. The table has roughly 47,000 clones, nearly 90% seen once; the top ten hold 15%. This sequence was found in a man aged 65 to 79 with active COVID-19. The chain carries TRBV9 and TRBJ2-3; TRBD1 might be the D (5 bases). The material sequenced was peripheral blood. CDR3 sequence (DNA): TGTGCCAGCAGCGTAGCCAGGGCGACAGATACGCAGTATTTT. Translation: CASSVARATDTQYF.